These T cell receptor beta chains were read from a single sample in a study of blood T cell repertoires in COVID-19. Sequencing used immunoSEQ multiplex PCR; TCRdb keeps in-frame clones, though not all of them. The sample contains 160,000 or so clones, approximately 82% of which appear only once. Material for sequencing was PBMCs or T cells enriched from blood (not recorded which). The origin of the receptors is a man aged 60 to 69 who had recovered from COVID-19. CDR3s include the opening cysteine and the closing phenylalanine or tryptophan. A D gene is named only where the DNA matches it firmly. Where a row states a size, it is once, few, many or the class of an expanded clone; other rows omit it.

TRBV7-9,-,TRBJ2-2,TRBD1,CASSGTGHTGELFF,TGTGCCAGCAGCGGGACAGGACACACCGGGGAGCTGTTTTTT
TRBV5-1,once,TRBJ1-2,-,CASRLGGTDYGYTF,TGCGCCAGCAGACTTGGGGGCACGGACTATGGCTACACCTTC
TRBV7-8,-,TRBJ2-5,-,CASSPYSATQETQYF,TGTGCCAGCAGCCCTTATAGCGCGACCCAAGAGACCCAGTACTTC
TRBV28,-,TRBJ1-4,-,CASKRAGTNEKLFF,TGTGCCAGCAAACGGGCAGGGACTAATGAAAAACTGTTTTTT
TRBV2,many,TRBJ2-7,-,CASRTSEYEQYF,TGTGCCAGCCGTACTTCGGAGTACGAGCAGTACTTC
TRBV19,-,TRBJ2-1,TRBD2,CASSIDRRASGGYNEQFF,TGTGCCAGTAGTATAGATAGACGGGCTAGCGGGGGTTACAATGAGCAGTTCTTC
TRBV7-6,-,TRBJ1-5,-,CASSQRQSNQPQHF,TGTGCCAGCAGCCAAAGACAGAGCAATCAGCCCCAGCATTTT
TRBV10-3,-,TRBJ2-7,-,CAISVRGSSYEQYF,TGTGCCATCAGTGTAAGGGGGAGCTCCTACGAGCAGTACTTC
TRBV19,-,TRBJ1-5,-,CASSINSLLNQPQHF,TGTGCCAGTAGTATTAACAGCCTCCTTAATCAGCCCCAGCATTTT
TRBV20-1,-,TRBJ1-6,TRBD1,CSASWGTDNSPLHF,TGCAGTGCTAGTTGGGGGACAGATAATTCACCCCTCCACTTT
TRBV6-5,once,TRBJ1-2,-,CASSPSRVYYGYTF,TGTGCCAGCAGTCCCTCACGCGTCTATTATGGCTACACCTTC
TRBV28,once,TRBJ2-7,TRBD2,CASSRLAGAYEQYF,TGTGCCAGCAGCCGACTAGCGGGAGCTTACGAGCAGTACTTC
TRBV6-5,-,TRBJ2-5,TRBD2,CASLWTSGKETQYF,TGTGCCAGCCTTTGGACTAGCGGGAAAGAGACCCAGTACTTC
TRBV28,-,TRBJ2-4,-,CASSPTGRENIQYF,TGTGCCAGCAGTCCCACAGGGAGGGAAAACATTCAGTACTTC
TRBV6-6,-,TRBJ1-1,-,CASRYYRELNTEAFF,TGTGCCAGCAGATACTACAGAGAACTGAACACTGAAGCTTTCTTT
TRBV20-1,once,TRBJ2-2,-,CSASRTGELFF,TGCAGTGCTAGCCGTACCGGGGAGCTGTTTTTT
TRBV7-8,-,TRBJ2-2,TRBD2,CASSAGLAGPGTGELFF,TGTGCCAGCAGCGCCGGACTAGCAGGGCCGGGCACCGGGGAGCTGTTTTTT
TRBV28,once,TRBJ1-5,TRBD1,CASRRTGGRDNQPQHF,TGTGCCAGCAGACGAACAGGGGGTAGAGACAATCAGCCCCAGCATTTT
TRBV7-8,-,TRBJ1-5,-,CASSLTPGPQHF,TGTGCCAGCAGCCTAACCCCCGGGCCCCAGCATTTT
TRBV10-3,-,TRBJ2-2,TRBD2,CAITEREGIGELFF,TGTGCCATCACCGAGCGGGAGGGCATCGGGGAGCTGTTTTTT
TRBV29-1,-,TRBJ1-6,TRBD1,CSVKQGFSSPLHF,TGCAGCGTTAAACAGGGGTTTAGTTCACCCCTCCACTTT
TRBV12-3/TRBV12-4,-,TRBJ2-3,-,CASSRSGTDTQYF,TGTGCCAGCAGTCGGAGCGGCACAGATACGCAGTATTTT
TRBV9,-,TRBJ1-2,-,CASSARDTRRHGYTF,TGTGCCAGCAGCGCCCGGGACACCCGAAGGCATGGCTACACCTTC
TRBV24-1,-,TRBJ1-2,TRBD1,CATSEDTGGGYTF,TGTGCCACCAGTGAAGATACAGGGGGAGGCTACACCTTC
TRBV5-1,-,TRBJ2-5,-,CASSLGPRGRETQYF,TGCGCCAGCAGCCTGGGACCCAGGGGTAGAGAGACCCAGTACTTC
TRBV5-4,-,TRBJ2-1,TRBD2,CASSSGTSGGRPYNEQFF,TGTGCCAGCAGCTCTGGGACTAGCGGGGGCCGTCCCTACAATGAGCAGTTCTTC
TRBV9,-,TRBJ1-1,TRBD1,CASSVIPGTGIMNTEAFF,TGTGCCAGCAGCGTAATTCCCGGGACAGGGATCATGAACACTGAAGCTTTCTTT
TRBV18,-,TRBJ1-2,TRBD1,CASSPRQGRYTF,TGTGCCAGCTCACCAAGACAGGGCCGCTACACCTTC
TRBV5-1,-,TRBJ2-7,-,CASSLVRYEQYF,TGCGCCAGCAGCTTGGTGAGGTACGAGCAGTACTTC
TRBV21-1,-,TRBJ1-2,-,CARNRTGGLYFGYTF,TGTGCCAGGAATAGGACAGGGGGGTTATATTTTGGCTACACCTTC
TRBV18,-,TRBJ2-2,TRBD2,CASSPPLAGVTGELFF,TGTGCCAGCTCACCACCCCTAGCGGGAGTGACCGGGGAGCTGTTTTTT
TRBV6-2/TRBV6-3,once,TRBJ2-5,TRBD1,CASSWTTGVGETQYF,TGTGCCAGCAGTTGGACCACAGGGGTGGGGGAGACCCAGTACTTC
TRBV5-5,once,TRBJ2-7,TRBD1,CASSLGLLGQGWDEQYF,TGTGCCAGCAGCTTGGGGCTATTGGGACAGGGTTGGGACGAGCAGTACTTC
TRBV5-4,-,TRBJ2-5,-,CASSLAGWAETQYF,TGTGCCAGCAGCTTGGCAGGGTGGGCCGAGACCCAGTACTTC
TRBV15,once,TRBJ1-5,-,CATSRLQTSTWLNQPQHF,TGTGCCACCAGCAGACTTCAGACTTCGACTTGGTTGAATCAGCCCCAGCATTTT
TRBV6-4,-,TRBJ1-6,-,CASSKENSAPLHF,TGTGCCAGTAGCAAAGAAAATTCCGCGCCCCTCCACTTT
TRBV7-7,-,TRBJ2-5,-,CASSLYPGWGTQYF,TGTGCCAGCAGCTTATACCCGGGATGGGGGACCCAGTACTTC
TRBV7-9,-,TRBJ1-1,TRBD1,CASSSPGQVWTEAFF,TGTGCCAGCAGCTCGCCGGGACAGGTATGGACTGAAGCTTTCTTT
TRBV6-5,-,TRBJ2-2,TRBD2,CASRAGGSTGELFF,TGTGCCAGCAGAGCGGGGGGGAGCACCGGGGAGCTGTTTTTT
TRBV19,-,TRBJ1-5,TRBD1,CASSTPGQGVRGNQPQHF,TGTGCCAGTAGTACCCCGGGACAGGGGGTTCGGGGAAATCAGCCCCAGCATTTT
TRBV27,-,TRBJ1-5,-,CASSLSPNSNQPQHF,TGTGCCAGCAGTTTATCCCCTAATAGCAATCAGCCCCAGCATTTT
TRBV5-4,few,TRBJ1-1,-,CATKDGSTTGTEAFF,TGTGCCACCAAAGATGGGTCAACTACTGGGACTGAAGCTTTCTTT
TRBV18,-,TRBJ1-1,-,CASSPMSLRERTEAFF,TGTGCCAGCTCACCAATGTCCCTAAGAGAGAGGACTGAAGCTTTCTTT
TRBV7-3,-,TRBJ2-2,TRBD2,CASSPMGNLAGATNTGELFF,TGTGCCAGCAGCCCGATGGGTAATCTAGCGGGGGCGACGAACACCGGGGAGCTGTTTTTT
TRBV30,-,TRBJ1-1,TRBD1,CAWSVGTGITEAFF,TGTGCCTGGAGTGTAGGGACAGGGATAACTGAAGCTTTCTTT
TRBV6-1,-,TRBJ1-2,-,CASSDFGGGYTF,TGTGCCAGCAGTGATTTCGGGGGTGGCTACACCTTC
TRBV7-6,-,TRBJ2-2,TRBD1,CASSKSSGGAAGELFF,TGTGCCAGCAGCAAATCGTCAGGGGGCGCGGCCGGGGAGCTGTTTTTT
TRBV28,-,TRBJ1-6,TRBD1,CASSLGQVKGYSPLHF,TGTGCCAGCAGTCTCGGACAGGTTAAGGGGTATTCACCCCTCCACTTT
TRBV7-9,-,TRBJ1-1,-,CASSLWEANTEAFF,TGTGCCAGCAGCTTATGGGAGGCGAACACTGAAGCTTTCTTT
TRBV15,-,TRBJ2-3,-,CATSRGRDSSTDTQYF,TGTGCCACCAGCAGAGGAAGGGACTCTAGCACAGATACGCAGTATTTT
TRBV28,-,TRBJ1-2,-,CASSFRIYGYTF,TGTGCCAGCAGTTTCCGTATATATGGCTACACCTTC
TRBV10-3,-,TRBJ1-5,TRBD1,CAISRGDREREPQHF,TGTGCCATCAGCCGAGGGGACAGGGAGAGGGAGCCCCAGCATTTT
TRBV28,-,TRBJ1-2,TRBD1,CASSLDRDLGGYTF,TGTGCCAGCAGTTTAGACAGGGACCTGGGAGGCTACACCTTC